This note documents a single T cell receptor beta chain sequence. Its matching antigen is unknown. The PCR had 60 Vbeta and 13 Jbeta primers. Profiling relied on immunoSEQ multiplex PCR, and the TCRdb table lists in-frame clones only, not all of them. The sample has about 160,000 clones, roughly 79% seen once; the top ten hold approximately 13%. This CDR3 is 13 amino acids long. Looked up from germline, CDR1 is SNHLY and CDR2 is FYNNEI. V lost 4 bases and J lost 1, with 5 bases in between. This entry belongs to a study of cytomegalovirus exposure and HLA in healthy donors. The study, taken as a whole, reports: TCR beta sequences numbering around 15,000 were associated with HLA alleles at 0.05 false discovery rate in a later analysis. Researchers counted 150 to 200 TCR beta chains as cytomegalovirus-associated.

This chain joins TRBV2 and TRBJ2-1, with D possibly being TRBD1 (5 bases). This TCR derives from a woman aged 50 to 60 in good health and CMV-seronegative. The sample comprised PBMCs. In nucleotides, the CDR3 is TGTGCCAGCAGTGGACAGTCCTACAATGAGCAGTTCTTC. Translating gives CASSGQSYNEQFF.